This TCR beta chain emerged from a study of glioma-infiltrating T cells. Points from the study as a whole: CDR3 overlap between tissue and blood was very small. Gliomas, especially low-grade, showed above-expected tissue-blood divergence; non-neoplastic patients showed below.

As for this clonotype: The antigen is unknown.

Germline V gene lookup returns CDR1 SGHAT and CDR2 FQNNGV. This CDR3 is 13 amino acids long. V was pared by 1 base and J by 5 bases, with 9 bases between. Amplification of TCR alpha and beta CDR3 regions from RNA used iRepertoire nested multiplex PCR. For one-step reverse transcription and amplification, about 90-450 ng of tissue mRNA or PBMC total RNA was used. One entry per CDR3 protein results from TCRdb running MiXCR on the multiplex PCR reads. The sample gives about 140,000 distinct CDR3 sequences, about 39% of which show up once; over 15% is in the top ten. This chain connects TRBV11-2 to TRBJ2-7, with D unresolved. This clonotype originated in a human donor with low-grade glioma or glioblastoma, undergoing nonglioma brain surgery, or in good health (not recorded which). What was sequenced was glioma tissue, nonneoplastic brain tissue, or PBMCs (not recorded which). Written as DNA, the CDR3 is TGTGCCAGCAGCTTAGTGCCTGGTCACGAGCAGTACTTC. Amino acid sequence: CASSLVPGHEQYF.